Each of the 20 T cell receptor beta chains below was sequenced from the same sample in a study of T cell repertoires and Cas9 in healthy adults. Assay: immunoSEQ multiplex PCR; the TCRdb copy retains only in-frame clones and omits some. The sample comprises tens of thousands of clones, around 90% of which are singletons, and more than 0.7% rests with the top ten. Material: CD4+ effector T cells (CD127+, CD25-, CD137-, CD154-) from PBMCs; culture status not recorded. All receptors derive from a human donor in good health.

The chain joins TRBV11-2 to TRBJ1-2, with D perhaps TRBD1 (6 bases). V was pared by 5 bases and J by 4 bases, with 17 bases between. The CDR3 length is 15 residues. Germline values: CDR1 SGHAT, CDR2 FQNNGV. The chain's CDR3 is CASSERQGRGYGYTF. The DNA of the CDR3 is TGTGCCAGCAGCGAACGCCAGGGGAGGGGCTATGGCTACACCTTC.

V is TRBV7-8 and J is TRBJ1-1; 9 bases fit TRBD1. From germline, CDR1 is SGHVS and CDR2 FQNEAQ. Trimming cost V 0 bases and J 8 bases; bases outside gene matches: 7. This CDR3 is built from 15 residues. CDR3 sequence reads: CASSLAGPGTGEAFF. CDR3 DNA: TGTGCCAGCAGCTTAGCGGGGCCGGGGACAGGGGAAGCTTTCTTT.

This chain uses TRBV30 with TRBJ2-2; D is uncertain. CDR3 length equals 13 residues. CDR1 GTSNPN and CDR2 SVGIG come from the germline V gene (reference sequence). Deletions cut 4 bases from V and 5 bases from J, with 11 bases between. As DNA, the CDR3 is TGTGCCTGGAATCGGCCAATGACCGGGGAGCTGTTTTTT. Encoded protein: CAWNRPMTGELFF.

The chain recombines TRBV15 with TRBJ1-4, with D perhaps matching TRBD1 (6 bases). Germline V gives CDR1 LNHNV, CDR2 YYDKDF (reference sequence). With 0 bases removed from V and 8 bases from J, the gap between germline ends came to 16 bases. The CDR3 is 16 residues long. The DNA of the CDR3 is TGTGCCACCAGCAGAGATGATCTGGGGGGCGGGGAAAAACTGTTTTTT. It translates to CATSRDDLGGGEKLFF.

This clone has a single count. This CDR3 is CASSKQGAVEAFF. In nucleotides, the CDR3 is TGTGCCAGCTCAAAACAGGGGGCGGTTGAAGCTTTCTTT. The chain uses TRBV18 and TRBJ1-1; TRBD1 agrees at 9 bases. There are 13 residues in the CDR3. V lost 5 bases and J lost 7; bases outside the gene matches: 5. Germline V gives CDR1 KGHSH, CDR2 LQKENI.

The rearrangement joins TRBV7-3 to TRBJ1-6; unclear D gene. Looked up from germline, CDR1 is SGHTA and CDR2 is FQGTGA. Deletions cut 6 bases from V and 1 base from J, with 1 base between. CDR3 length: 12 amino acids. The CDR3 region is CASSSYNSPLHF. The DNA of the CDR3 is TGTGCCAGCAGTTCCTATAATTCACCCCTCCACTTT.

This chain uses TRBV14 with TRBJ2-7; D is perhaps TRBD1 or TRBD2 (5 bases each). Trimming took off 9 bases at V and 7 bases at J, with 19 bases between the two ends. CDR3 length: 13 amino acids. Germline V gene lookup returns CDR1 SGHDN and CDR2 FVKESK. Here the CDR3 DNA reads TGTGCCAGTCCGGGACGGACGTTTCGGGAGCAGTACGTC. Translated: CASPGRTFREQYV.

J is TRBJ1-4 and V is TRBV9; D remains unclear. Looked up from germline, CDR1 is SGDLS and CDR2 is YYNGEE. V was trimmed by 2 bases and J by 5 bases, leaving 13 bases between them. The CDR3 is 15 residues long. The CDR3: CASSVGTAKNEKLFF. The CDR3 DNA reads as TGTGCCAGCAGCGTGGGAACAGCAAAAAATGAAAAACTGTTTTTT.

The chain has TRBV5-4 and TRBJ1-1, with TRBD1 identical over 8 bases. Germline V gives CDR1 SGHNT, CDR2 YYREEE (reference sequence). V gave up 6 bases and J gave up 5 bases; unmatched junction bases: 3. This CDR3 has 12 residues. The chain's CDR3 is CASTQGGTEAFF. The CDR3 DNA follows: TGTGCCAGCACACAGGGGGGAACTGAAGCTTTCTTT.

The chain has TRBV6-5 and TRBJ1-2; TRBD1 matches 7 bases. V was clipped by 6 bases and J by 7 bases; unmatched bases: 5. There are 12 residues in the CDR3. CDR1 and CDR2 from the germline V gene are MNHEY and SVGAGI. The CDR3 DNA reads as TGTGCCAGCAGGCCGGGACAGCGTGGCTACACCTTC. This sequence encodes CASRPGQRGYTF.

V is TRBV29-1 and J is TRBJ1-2; perhaps TRBD1 as D (5 bases). Trimming stripped 7 bases from V and 10 bases from J, with 22 bases between. The CDR3 length is 13 residues. CDR1 and CDR2 from the germline V gene are SQVTM and ANQGSEA. CDR3 coding DNA: TGCAGCGAACGCGGGGGGGATTCTAGGGCCTACACCTTC. It encodes CSERGGDSRAYTF.

The genes are TRBV19 and TRBJ2-3, with a tentative D call TRBD1 (5 bases). Germline V gene sequence: CDR1 LNHDA, CDR2 SQIVND (reference sequence). The CDR3 consists of 14 residues. V lost 0 bases and J lost 3, with 7 bases in between. In DNA, the CDR3 is TGTGCCAGTAGTATAGACACAGGAACAGATACGCAGTATTTT. It yields the protein CASSIDTGTDTQYF. Together with reference TRBV19 and TRBJ2-3, the CDR3 gives the full variable domain: DGGITQSPKYLFRKEGQNVTLSCEQNLNHDAMYWYRQDPGQGLRLIYYSQIVNDFQKGDIAEGYSVSREKKESFPLTVTSAQKNPTAFYLCASSIDTGTDTQYFGPGTRLTVL.

The CDR3 loop reads CASNKAGIYNEQFF. CDR3 nucleotide sequence: TGTGCCAGCAATAAAGCGGGAATCTACAATGAGCAGTTCTTC. This chain connects TRBV9 to TRBJ2-1; 7 bases map to TRBD2. This CDR3 region has 14 residues. Germline CDR1 and CDR2: SGDLS and YYNGEE. V dropped 6 bases and J dropped 3; count of bases not matched to a gene: 6.

A few counts support this clone. This chain uses TRBV10-3 with TRBJ1-1, with D tentatively TRBD1 (5 bases). The CDR3 runs 14 residues. Trimming pared 6 bases from V and 1 base from J, leaving 12 bases between. In germline, CDR1 is ENHRY, CDR2 SYGVKD. The CDR3 DNA reads as TGTGCCATCAGCAAACACGGACAGAACACTGAAGCTTTCTTT. It is translated as CAISKHGQNTEAFF.

This chain uses TRBV7-3 with TRBJ2-6, with D uncertain. Germline V CDR1 and CDR2: SGHTA, FQGTGA. V was pared by 5 bases and J by 4 bases, with 15 bases between. This CDR3 contains 16 residues. CDR3 residues: CASSPGGWRGANVLTF. CDR3 DNA: TGTGCCAGCAGCCCCGGTGGGTGGCGGGGGGCCAACGTCCTGACTTTC.

The J gene is TRBJ1-5, the V gene TRBV6-5; no clear D. The CDR3 has 12 amino acids. V gave up 8 bases and J gave up 0 bases, with 5 bases separating them. Germline V gene sequence: CDR1 MNHEY, CDR2 SVGAGI. CDR3 sequence: CASSDSNQPQHF. DNA for the CDR3: TGTGCCAGCTCAGATAGCAATCAGCCCCAGCATTTT.

The J gene is TRBJ1-1, the V gene TRBV6-6; no clear D. Trimming removed 4 bases from V and 4 bases from J, with 16 bases in between. The CDR3 spans 15 residues. Germline V CDR1 and CDR2: MNHNY, SVGAGI (reference sequence). CDR3 sequence: CASSWFGLGGTEAFF. For the CDR3, the DNA is TGTGCCAGCAGTTGGTTCGGTTTAGGAGGCACTGAAGCTTTCTTT.

This chain joins TRBV4-3 and TRBJ1-4; no reliable D call. CDR3 length equals 15 residues. Germline-derived CDR1 and CDR2 are LGHNA and YSLEER. Trimming took 4 bases from V and 9 from J, leaving 18 bases between them. The CDR3 DNA sequence: TGCGCCAGCAGCCTTTCAAACTACCGAGGCCAAAAACTGTTTTTT. Its translation: CASSLSNYRGQKLFF.

The chain recombines TRBV25-1 with TRBJ1-3; 7 bases line up with TRBD1. The CDR3 contains 13 residues. CDR1 and CDR2 (germline): MGHDK, SYGVNS. V gave up 7 bases and J gave up 8 bases; unmatched junction bases: 8. In DNA form, the CDR3 reads TGTGCCAGCACCCCCAGGGGGGGAGACACCATATATTTT. Translated: CASTPRGGDTIYF.

The V call is TRBV19, the J call TRBJ1-1; no clear D gene. The CDR3 has 13 residues. Per the germline V gene, CDR1 is LNHDA and CDR2 is SQIVND (reference sequence). Trimming removed 7 bases from V and 0 bases from J, with 9 bases in between. CDR3: CASTLKLNTEAFF. Here the CDR3 DNA reads TGTGCCAGTACCCTTAAGCTGAACACTGAAGCTTTCTTT.